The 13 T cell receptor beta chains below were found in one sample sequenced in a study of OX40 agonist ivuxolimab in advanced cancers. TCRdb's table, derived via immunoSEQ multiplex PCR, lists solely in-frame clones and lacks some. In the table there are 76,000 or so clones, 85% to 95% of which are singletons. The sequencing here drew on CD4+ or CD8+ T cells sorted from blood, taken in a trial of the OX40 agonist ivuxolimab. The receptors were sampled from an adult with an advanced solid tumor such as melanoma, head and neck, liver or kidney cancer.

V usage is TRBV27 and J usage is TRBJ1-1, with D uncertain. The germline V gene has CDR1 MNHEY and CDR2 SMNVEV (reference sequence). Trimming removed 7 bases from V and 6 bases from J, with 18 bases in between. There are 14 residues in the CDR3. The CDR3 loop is CASMVVPGNPEAFF. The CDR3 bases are TGTGCCAGCATGGTGGTTCCGGGCAACCCTGAAGCTTTCTTT.

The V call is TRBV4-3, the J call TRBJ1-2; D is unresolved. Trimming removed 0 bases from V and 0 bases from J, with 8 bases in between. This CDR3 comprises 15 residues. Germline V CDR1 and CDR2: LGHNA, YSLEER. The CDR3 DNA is TGCGCCAGCAGCCAAGATCTGGGTCCTAACTATGGCTACACCTTC. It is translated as CASSQDLGPNYGYTF.

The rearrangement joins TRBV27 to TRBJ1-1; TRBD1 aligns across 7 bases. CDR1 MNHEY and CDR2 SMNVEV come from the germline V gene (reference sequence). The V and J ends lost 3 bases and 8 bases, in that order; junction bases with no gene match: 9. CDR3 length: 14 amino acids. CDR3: CASSFVRRDREAFF. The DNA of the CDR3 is TGTGCCAGCAGTTTTGTGAGGAGGGACAGAGAAGCTTTCTTT.

The CDR3 sequence is CASSLGPGAREKLFF. In DNA form, the CDR3 reads TGTGCCAGCAGCTTGGGTCCGGGGGCCAGGGAAAAACTGTTTTTT. V is TRBV5-6 and J is TRBJ1-4, with D possibly being TRBD1 (6 bases). CDR3 length: 15 residues. CDR1 and CDR2 (germline): SGHDT, YYEEEE. Trimming took 0 bases from V and 8 from J, leaving 14 bases between them.

The CDR3 reads CASSPGRGVNTEAFF. Here the CDR3 DNA reads TGCGCCAGCAGCCCAGGGCGGGGGGTGAACACTGAAGCTTTCTTT. This chain joins TRBV5-1 and TRBJ1-1; TRBD1 is a possible D gene (5 bases). The CDR3 runs 15 residues. Germline lookup yields CDR1 SGHRS and CDR2 YFSETQ. Trimming removed 4 bases at V and 0 bases at J, with 13 bases between.

The CDR3 sequence is CASSLSADGELFF. CDR3 DNA sequence: TGTGCCAGCAGTTTAAGTGCAGACGGGGAGCTGTTTTTT. The chain employs TRBV27 and TRBJ2-2; D is unclear. V was trimmed by 2 bases and J by 7 bases, leaving 8 bases between them. The CDR3 has 13 residues. The germline gives CDR1 MNHEY, CDR2 SMNVEV (reference sequence).

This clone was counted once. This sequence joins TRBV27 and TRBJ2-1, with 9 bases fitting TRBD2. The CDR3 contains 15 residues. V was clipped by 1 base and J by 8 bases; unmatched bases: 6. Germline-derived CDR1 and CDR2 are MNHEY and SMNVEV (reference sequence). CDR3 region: CASSLLTTSGDEQFF. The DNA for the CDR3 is TGTGCCAGCAGTTTATTGACGACTAGCGGCGATGAGCAGTTCTTC.

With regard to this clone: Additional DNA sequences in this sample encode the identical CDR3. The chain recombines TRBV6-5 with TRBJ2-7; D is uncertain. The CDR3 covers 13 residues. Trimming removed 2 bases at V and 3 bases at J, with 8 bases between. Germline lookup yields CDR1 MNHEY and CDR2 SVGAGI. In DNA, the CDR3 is TGTGCCAGCAGTTACGGGCAGAGCTACGAGCAGTACTTC. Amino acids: CASSYGQSYEQYF.

The CDR3 coding sequence is TGTGCCAGCAGCCTACATCAGCGGGAGGACAATGAGCAGTTCTTC. Its translation is CASSLHQREDNEQFF. The chain employs TRBV7-8 and TRBJ2-1; 9 bases fit TRBD2. The CDR3 sequence is 15 residues long. Trimming cost V 5 bases and J 5 bases; bases outside gene matches: 7. Germline V gene data show CDR1 as SGHVS and CDR2 as FQNEAQ.

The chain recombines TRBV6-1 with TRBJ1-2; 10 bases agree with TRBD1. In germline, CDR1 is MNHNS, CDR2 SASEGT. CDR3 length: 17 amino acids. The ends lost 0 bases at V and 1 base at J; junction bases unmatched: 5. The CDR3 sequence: CASSEAGTGDFNYGYTF. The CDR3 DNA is TGTGCCAGCAGTGAAGCGGGGACAGGGGATTTTAACTATGGCTACACCTTC.

The CDR3 protein is CASSSNRGLGNTIYF. CDR3 DNA sequence: TGTGCCAGCAGTTCGAACAGGGGTTTGGGAAACACCATATATTTT. The chain uses TRBV6-5 and TRBJ1-3, with 7 bases fitting TRBD1. The CDR3 extends over 15 amino acids. The J segment lost 4 bases and the V segment lost 4 bases, leaving 7 bases of the junction unmatched. In germline, CDR1 is MNHEY, CDR2 SVGAGI.

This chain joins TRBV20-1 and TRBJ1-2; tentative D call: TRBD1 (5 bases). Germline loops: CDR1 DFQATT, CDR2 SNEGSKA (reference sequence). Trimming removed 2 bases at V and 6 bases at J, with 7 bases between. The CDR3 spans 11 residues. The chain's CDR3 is CSARSGDGYTF. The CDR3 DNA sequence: TGCAGTGCTAGATCGGGGGATGGCTACACCTTC.

CDR3 nucleotide sequence: TGTGCCAGCAGCTTTACCCAGGGAAACTATGGCTACACCTTC. Translation gives CASSFTQGNYGYTF. The rearrangement links TRBV9 to TRBJ1-2; D is perhaps TRBD1 (5 bases). CDR1 SGDLS and CDR2 YYNGEE come from the germline V gene. CDR3 length: 14 amino acids. V lost 4 bases and J lost 2, with 12 bases in between.